This T cell receptor (beta chain) comes out of a study of blood T cell repertoires in COVID-19. Study-level background: Donors in the United States, Italy and Spain gave samples during acute or convalescent COVID-19. PBMCs, B-cell-depleted T cells, or T cells provided the cDNA or gDNA that made up the material.

The germline CDR1 and CDR2 sequences are SGDLS and YYNGEE. The germline V and J ends were trimmed by 0 bases and 5 bases, with 12 bases remaining between them. This CDR3 contains 16 residues. Using immunoSEQ multiplex PCR, the repertoire was profiled, and TCRdb retains in-frame clones only, with some absent. The sample holds 150,000 to 200,000 clones, around 81% seen once. This clone has a handful of counts. V and J are TRBV9 and TRBJ1-6, with unresolved D. The sequence was obtained from a human donor with acute or convalescent COVID-19. The donor label of this sample is uncertain. The sample comprised peripheral blood. In DNA, the CDR3 is TGTGCCAGCAGCGTAGGAAACGGGTTGAATAATTCACCCCTCCACTTT. It codes for CASSVGNGLNNSPLHF.